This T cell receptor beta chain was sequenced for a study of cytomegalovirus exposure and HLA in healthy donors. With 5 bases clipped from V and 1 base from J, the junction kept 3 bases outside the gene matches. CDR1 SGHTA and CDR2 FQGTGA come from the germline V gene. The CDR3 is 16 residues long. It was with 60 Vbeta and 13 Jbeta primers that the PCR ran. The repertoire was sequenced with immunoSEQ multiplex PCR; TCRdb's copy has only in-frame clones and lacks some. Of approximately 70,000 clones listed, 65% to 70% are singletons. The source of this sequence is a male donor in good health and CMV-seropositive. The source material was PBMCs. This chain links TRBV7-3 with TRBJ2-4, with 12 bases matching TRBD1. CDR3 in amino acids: CASSEGQGAAKNIQYF. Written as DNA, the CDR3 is TGTGCCAGCAGCGAGGGACAGGGGGCGGCCAAAAACATTCAGTACTTC.